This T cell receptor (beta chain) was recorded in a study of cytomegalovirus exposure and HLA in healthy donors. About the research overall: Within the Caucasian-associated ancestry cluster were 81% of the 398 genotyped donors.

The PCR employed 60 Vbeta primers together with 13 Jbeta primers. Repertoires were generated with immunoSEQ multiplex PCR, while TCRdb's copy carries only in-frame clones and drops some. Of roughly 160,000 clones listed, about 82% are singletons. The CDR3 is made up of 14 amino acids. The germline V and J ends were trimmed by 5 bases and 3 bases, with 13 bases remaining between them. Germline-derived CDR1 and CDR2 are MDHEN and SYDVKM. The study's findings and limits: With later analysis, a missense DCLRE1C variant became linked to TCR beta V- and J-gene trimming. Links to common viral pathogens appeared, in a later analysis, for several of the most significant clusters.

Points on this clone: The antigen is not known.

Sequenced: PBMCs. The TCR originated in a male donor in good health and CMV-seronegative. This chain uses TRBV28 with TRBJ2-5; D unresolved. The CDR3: CASSPLGSKETQYF. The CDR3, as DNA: TGTGCCAGCAGTCCTCTGGGTAGCAAAGAGACCCAGTACTTC.